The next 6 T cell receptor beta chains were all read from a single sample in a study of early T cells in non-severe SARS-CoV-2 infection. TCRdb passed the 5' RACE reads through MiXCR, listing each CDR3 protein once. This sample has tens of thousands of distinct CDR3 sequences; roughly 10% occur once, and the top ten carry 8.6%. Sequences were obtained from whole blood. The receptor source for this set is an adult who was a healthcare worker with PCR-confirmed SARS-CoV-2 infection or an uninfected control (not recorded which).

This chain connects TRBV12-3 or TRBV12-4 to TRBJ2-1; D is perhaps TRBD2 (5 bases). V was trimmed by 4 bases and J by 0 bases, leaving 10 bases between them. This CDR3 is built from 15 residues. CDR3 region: CASSSQAASYNEQFF. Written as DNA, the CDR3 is TGTGCCAGCAGTTCTCAAGCGGCCTCCTACAATGAGCAGTTCTTC.

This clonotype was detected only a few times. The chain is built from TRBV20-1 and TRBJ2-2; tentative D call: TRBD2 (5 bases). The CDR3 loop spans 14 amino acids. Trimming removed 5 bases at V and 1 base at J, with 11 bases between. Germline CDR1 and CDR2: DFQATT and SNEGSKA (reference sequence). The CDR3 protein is CSASRRMNTGELFF. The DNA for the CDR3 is TGCAGTGCTTCTAGGAGGATGAACACCGGGGAGCTGTTTTTT.

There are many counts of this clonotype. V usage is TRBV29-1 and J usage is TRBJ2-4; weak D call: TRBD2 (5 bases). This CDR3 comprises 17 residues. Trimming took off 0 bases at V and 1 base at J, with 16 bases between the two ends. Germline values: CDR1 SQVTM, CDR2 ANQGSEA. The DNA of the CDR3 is TGCAGCGTTGAAGATCTTAGGGAGCGGAACGCCAAAAACATTCAGTACTTC. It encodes CSVEDLRERNAKNIQYF.

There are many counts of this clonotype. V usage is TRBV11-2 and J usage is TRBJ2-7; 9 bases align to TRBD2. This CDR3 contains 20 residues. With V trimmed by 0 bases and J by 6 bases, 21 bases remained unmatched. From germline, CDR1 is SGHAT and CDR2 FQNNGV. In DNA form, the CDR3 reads TGTGCCAGCAGCTTAGATCTATTTTCGAGGAGCGGGAGGAGTACGGGCGAGCAGTACTTC. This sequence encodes CASSLDLFSRSGRSTGEQYF.

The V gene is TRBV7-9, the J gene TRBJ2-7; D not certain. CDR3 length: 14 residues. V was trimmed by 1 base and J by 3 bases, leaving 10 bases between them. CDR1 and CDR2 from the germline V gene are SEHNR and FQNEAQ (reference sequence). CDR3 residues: CASSLVGQSYEQYF. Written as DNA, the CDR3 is TGTGCCAGCAGCTTAGTAGGGCAAAGCTACGAGCAGTACTTC.

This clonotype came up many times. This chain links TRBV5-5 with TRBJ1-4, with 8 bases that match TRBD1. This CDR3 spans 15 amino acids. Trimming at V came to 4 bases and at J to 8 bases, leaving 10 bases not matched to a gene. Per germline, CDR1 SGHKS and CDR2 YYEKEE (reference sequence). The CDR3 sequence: CASSPRTGSNEKLFF. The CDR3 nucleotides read TGTGCCAGCAGCCCAAGGACAGGGAGTAACGAAAAACTGTTTTTT.